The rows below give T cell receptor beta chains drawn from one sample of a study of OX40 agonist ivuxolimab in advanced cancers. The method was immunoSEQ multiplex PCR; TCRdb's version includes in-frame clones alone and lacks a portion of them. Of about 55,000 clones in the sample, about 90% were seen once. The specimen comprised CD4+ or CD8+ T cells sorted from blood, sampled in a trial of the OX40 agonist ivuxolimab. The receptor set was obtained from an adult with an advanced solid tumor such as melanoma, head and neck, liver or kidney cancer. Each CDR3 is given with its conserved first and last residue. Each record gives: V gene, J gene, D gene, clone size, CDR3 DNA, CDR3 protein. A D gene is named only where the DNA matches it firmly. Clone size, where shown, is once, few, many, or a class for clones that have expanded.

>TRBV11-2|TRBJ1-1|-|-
TGTGCCAGCAGCGGGGATTATGGGGGCACTGAAGCTTTCTTT
CASSGDYGGTEAFF
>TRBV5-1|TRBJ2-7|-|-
TGCGCCAGCAGCTTTCCCCCTGGACAAGGTGGGCCTCATAGCTCCTACGAGCAGTACTTC
CASSFPPGQGGPHSSYEQYF
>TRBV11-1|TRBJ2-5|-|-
TGTGCCAGCAGCTTAGCGGCGAGACCACAAGAGACCCAGTACTTC
CASSLAARPQETQYF
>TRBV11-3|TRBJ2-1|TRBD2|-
TGTGCCAGCAGCTTAATGGGGGGGAGGCTGGAGGAGCAGTTCTTC
CASSLMGGRLEEQFF
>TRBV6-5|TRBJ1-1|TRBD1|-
TGTGCCAGCATAGTTGGACAGGGAATGAACACTGAAGCTTTCTTT
CASIVGQGMNTEAFF
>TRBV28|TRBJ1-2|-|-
TGTGCCAGCAGTCGTCCACCGCAGACAGAAAATGGCTACACCTTC
CASSRPPQTENGYTF
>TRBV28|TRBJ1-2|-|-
TGTGCCACCTCCTACGGAGGCTACACCTTC
CATSYGGYTF
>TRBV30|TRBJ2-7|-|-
TGTGCCTGGAGTGTCATCAGGGCTTTCAACGAGCAGTACTTC
CAWSVIRAFNEQYF
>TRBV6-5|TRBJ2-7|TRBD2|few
TGTGCCAGCAGTTTCTCGGGGGGGTACTACGAGCAGTACTTC
CASSFSGGYYEQYF
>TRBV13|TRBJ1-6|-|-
TGTGCCAGCAGCCAACAGGGAGGGAATTCACCCCTCCACTTT
CASSQQGGNSPLHF
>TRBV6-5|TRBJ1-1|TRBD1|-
TGTGCCAGCAGTTACGACGATAGGGACAGCGAAGCTTTCTTT
CASSYDDRDSEAFF